A single sample gave rise to the 11 T cell receptor beta chains below, sequenced in a study of T-cell memory formation after mild COVID-19. TCRdb passed the 5' RACE reads through MiXCR, listing each CDR3 protein once. This table holds around 430,000 distinct CDR3 sequences, approximately 15% found once. Material: PBMCs or a T cell subset sorted from them (not recorded which). The receptors here all came from a man aged 18-30 years who had mild COVID-19 (a few samples of this study predate the infection). Cell type and time point are not known.

This clonotype is a singleton in its sample. The chain couples TRBV14 to TRBJ2-7; tentatively, D is TRBD1 (5 bases). The germline V gene encodes CDR1 SGHDN and CDR2 FVKESK. Trimming shortened V by 4 bases and J by 7 bases, and 17 bases separated the two germline ends. The CDR3 covers 14 residues. CDR3 sequence (DNA): TGTGCCAGCAGCCGAGACAGCTTTACCCCTGAGCAGTACTTC. Amino acids: CASSRDSFTPEQYF.

The chain has TRBV20-1 and TRBJ2-7; D is perhaps TRBD1 or TRBD2 (5 bases each). Germline CDR1 DFQATT, CDR2 SNEGSKA (reference sequence). This CDR3 spans 15 amino acids. V dropped 0 bases and J dropped 3 bases, with 15 bases sitting between them. CDR3 nucleotides: TGCAGTGCTAGAGATTGGAGAGGGACGGGCTACGAGCAGTACTTC. Translation gives CSARDWRGTGYEQYF.

The V call is TRBV7-9, the J call TRBJ1-6, with 7 nucleotides matching TRBD1. Per the germline V gene, CDR1 is SEHNR and CDR2 is FQNEAQ (reference sequence). CDR3 length: 15 residues. The V segment lost 1 base and the J segment 4 bases; nucleotides outside the gene matches: 1. CDR3 nucleotide sequence: TGTGCCAGCAGCTTAGGGGGACAGTATAATTCACCCCTCCACTTT. Translating gives CASSLGGQYNSPLHF.

The CDR3 DNA reads as TGCGCCAGCAGCCACCGCCCGAGGGGGCAGGACGAGCAGTACTTC. Translation: CASSHRPRGQDEQYF. This sequence joins TRBV4-3 and TRBJ2-7; 7 bases match TRBD1. The CDR3 sequence is 15 residues long. J lost 5 bases, V lost 3 bases, and 10 bases had no gene match. CDR1 LGHNA and CDR2 YSLEER come from the germline V gene.

This clonotype was counted a few times. The rearrangement joins TRBV11-2 to TRBJ2-4, with TRBD1 as a possible D gene (5 bases). This CDR3 has 14 amino acids. V gave up 5 bases and J gave up 9 bases, with 17 bases separating them. The germline gives CDR1 SGHAT, CDR2 FQNNGV. CDR3 DNA sequence: TGTGCCAGCAGCACGGCTAGTAGGGGCGGCATTCAGTACTTC. The encoded protein is CASSTASRGGIQYF.

J is TRBJ1-3 and V is TRBV4-3; 7 bases map to TRBD1. V was pared by 3 bases and J by 3 bases, with 5 bases of the junction left unmatched. The CDR3 is 15 residues long. The V gene's germline CDR1 is LGHNA and CDR2 YSLEER. Here the CDR3 reads CASSQLQGSGNTIYF. The DNA of the CDR3 is TGCGCCAGCAGCCAGTTACAGGGGAGTGGAAACACCATATATTTT.

Written as DNA, the CDR3 is TGTGCCAGTAGCCACCCGGGGGGTTATAGCAATCAGCCCCAGCATTTT. This gives the protein CASSHPGGYSNQPQHF. This chain links TRBV19 with TRBJ1-5, with D maybe TRBD1 (5 bases). Germline lookup yields CDR1 LNHDA and CDR2 SQIVND (reference sequence). Trimming pared 6 bases from V and 0 bases from J, leaving 15 bases between. The CDR3 loop spans 16 amino acids.

The V and J genes are TRBV6-5 and TRBJ2-7, with TRBD1 identical over 7 bases. V dropped 6 bases and J dropped 3; count of bases not matched to a gene: 8. CDR1 and CDR2 from the germline V gene are MNHEY and SVGAGI. CDR3 length equals 14 residues. CDR3 in DNA: TGTGCCAGCAGGAGCCCGGGACAGCTCTACGAGCAGTACTTC. Protein product: CASRSPGQLYEQYF.

This clonotype was seen a few times. This chain connects TRBV5-1 to TRBJ2-1; 9 bases fit TRBD1. Germline V gene lookup returns CDR1 SGHRS and CDR2 YFSETQ. Losses at the gene ends were 2 bases for V and 6 bases for J; bases not matched to a gene: 15. CDR3 length: 18 residues. The CDR3 protein is CASSFPRTGTGTGNEQFF. The CDR3 DNA follows: TGCGCCAGCAGCTTCCCTCGTACCGGGACAGGGACGGGCAATGAGCAGTTCTTC.

This clonotype came up a few times. As DNA, the CDR3 is TGTGCCAGCAGCCAACGACAGAATTCACCCCTCCACTTT. This gives the protein CASSQRQNSPLHF. J is TRBJ1-6 and V is TRBV7-8, with D perhaps matching TRBD1 (5 bases). Germline V lookup: CDR1 SGHVS, CDR2 FQNEAQ. The CDR3 has 13 residues. V lost 5 bases, J lost 7 bases, and 9 bases lay in between.

The V call is TRBV28, the J call TRBJ2-3, with 12 positions matching TRBD1. CDR1 and CDR2 from the germline V gene are MDHEN and SYDVKM. V trimming: 9 bases; J trimming: 4 bases; junction bases outside the gene matches: 8. The length of the CDR3 is 15 residues. CDR3 region: CASRGTGGGADTQYF. CDR3 DNA: TGTGCCAGTAGAGGGACAGGGGGCGGCGCAGATACGCAGTATTTT.